This paragraph covers one T cell receptor (beta chain) sequence. Antigen specificity is unknown. These data come from a study of cytomegalovirus exposure and HLA in healthy donors. Overall study findings and caveats: Later on, analysis showed that most CMV-associated TCR beta chains appeared to be HLA-restricted. Some V segments (TRBV6-2 and TRBV6-3 among them) were excluded as indistinguishable.

CDR3 length: 14 residues. The V gene's germline CDR1 is SEHNR and CDR2 FQNEAQ (reference sequence). Trimming pared 1 base from V and 3 bases from J, leaving 7 bases between. PCR amplification relied on 60 Vbeta primers (plus 13 Jbeta primers). Using immunoSEQ multiplex PCR, the repertoire was profiled, and TCRdb retains in-frame clones only, with some absent. Of 200,000 to 250,000 clones in the sample, about 80% are singletons; the top ten hold 5% to 6.5%. Material: PBMCs. This clonotype originated in a woman in her forties in good health and CMV-seropositive. The chain is built from TRBV7-9 and TRBJ2-1; a possible D gene is TRBD2 (6 bases). The CDR3 region has the DNA TGTGCCAGCAGCTTAGGACTAGACTACAATGAGCAGTTCTTC. Residues: CASSLGLDYNEQFF.